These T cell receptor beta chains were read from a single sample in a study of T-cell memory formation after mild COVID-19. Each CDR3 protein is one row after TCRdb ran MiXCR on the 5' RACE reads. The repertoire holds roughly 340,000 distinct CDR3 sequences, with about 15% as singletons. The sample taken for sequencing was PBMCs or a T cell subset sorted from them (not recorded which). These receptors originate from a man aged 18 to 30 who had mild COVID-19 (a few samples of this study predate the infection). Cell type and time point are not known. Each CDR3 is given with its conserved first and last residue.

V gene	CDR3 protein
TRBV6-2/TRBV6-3	CASSLDSSSYNSPLHF
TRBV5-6	CASSPAVGDTQYF
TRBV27	CASGHGGNYNEQFF
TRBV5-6	CASSLVPETQYF
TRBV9	CASSPRSGSRNEQFF
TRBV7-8	CASSLVAEDTQYF
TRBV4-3	CASSPVGQGFYGYTF
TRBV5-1	CASSLAGTPQGLPSGNTIYF
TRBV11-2	CASTRRLAGGTTYNEQFF
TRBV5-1	CASSLGTSDFNEQFF
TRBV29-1	CSVVTTGRANYGYTF
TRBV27	CASSLLTGSNGYTF
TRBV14	CASTSRFRDTQYF
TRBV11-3	CASSGDPNEQFF
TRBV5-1	CASSFGRSQETQYF
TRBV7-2	CASSLLRGVPGQTQYF
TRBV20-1	CSAPIRDGETQYF
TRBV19	CASSIIGNTEAFF
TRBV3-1	CASSQGKETQYF
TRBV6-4	CASRLKSLNEQFF
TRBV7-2	CASSRGRMRENQPQHF
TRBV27	CASSWDSLPFSPLHF
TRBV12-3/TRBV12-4	CASSLAPAGDVDEQFF
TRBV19	CASSSVGGTTDTQYF
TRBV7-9	CASSHGIRLDTEAFF
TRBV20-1	CSARDGDTSEQYF
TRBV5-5	CASSPIPGGSRYGYTF
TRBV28	CASSLFPGQRNTEAFF
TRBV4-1	CASSQDGLGKQFF
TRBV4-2	CASSHSDTQYF
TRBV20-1	CSARDTGGFSYEQYF
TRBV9	CASRSGKAGANSGELFF
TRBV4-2	CASSQTQGVGEKLFF
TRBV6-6	CASSRPQLDYNEQFF
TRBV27	CASRDCYNEQFF
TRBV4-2	CASSQQGTNTEAFF
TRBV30	CAGRLAGEQFF
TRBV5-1	CASSSTVGGYNEQFF
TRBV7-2	CASSLGPGGSNYGYTF
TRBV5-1	CASSVEPTYNEQFF
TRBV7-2	CASSWIDGSESPLHF
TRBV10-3	CAISEPDPKAGAYEQYF
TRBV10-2	CASRPLGQNIQYF
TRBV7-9	CASSFYRGLQTQYF
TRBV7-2	CASSPTGAGNTIYF
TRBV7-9	CASSPSGTGLFF
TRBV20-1	CSAREGQNTEAFF
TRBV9	CASSGTSGEQYF
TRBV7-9	CASSSWTPKETQYF
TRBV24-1	CATSDLPGQGSAGELFF
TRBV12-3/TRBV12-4	CASRERGSTDTQYF